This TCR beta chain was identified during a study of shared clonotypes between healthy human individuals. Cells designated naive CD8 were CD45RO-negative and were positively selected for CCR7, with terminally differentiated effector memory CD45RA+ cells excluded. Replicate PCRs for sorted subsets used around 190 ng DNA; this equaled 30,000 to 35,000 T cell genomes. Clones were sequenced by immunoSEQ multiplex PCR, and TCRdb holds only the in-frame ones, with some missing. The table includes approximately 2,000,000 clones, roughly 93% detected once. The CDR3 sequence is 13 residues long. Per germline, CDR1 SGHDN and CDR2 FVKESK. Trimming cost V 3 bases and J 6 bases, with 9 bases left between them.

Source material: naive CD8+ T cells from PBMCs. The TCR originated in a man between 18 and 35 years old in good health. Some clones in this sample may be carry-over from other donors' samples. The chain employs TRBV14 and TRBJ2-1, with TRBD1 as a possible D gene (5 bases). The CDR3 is CASSQRTRNEQFF. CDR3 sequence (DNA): TGTGCCAGCAGCCAGCGGACACGCAATGAGCAGTTCTTC.